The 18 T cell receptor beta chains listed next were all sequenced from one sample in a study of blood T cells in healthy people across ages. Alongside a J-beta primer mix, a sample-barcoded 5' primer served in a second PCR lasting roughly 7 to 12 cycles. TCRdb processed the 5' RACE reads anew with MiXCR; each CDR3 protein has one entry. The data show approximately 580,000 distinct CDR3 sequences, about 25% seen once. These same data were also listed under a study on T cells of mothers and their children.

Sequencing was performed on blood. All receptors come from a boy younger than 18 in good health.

This CDR3 reads CASTPTGSLNNIQYF. CDR3 bases: TGCGCCAGCACACCGACGGGTAGCCTAAACAACATTCAGTACTTC. The chain links TRBV5-1 to TRBJ2-4; D uncertain. Germline V lookup: CDR1 SGHRS, CDR2 YFSETQ. The V and J ends lost 6 bases and 7 bases respectively, with 20 bases between them. CDR3 length: 15 residues.

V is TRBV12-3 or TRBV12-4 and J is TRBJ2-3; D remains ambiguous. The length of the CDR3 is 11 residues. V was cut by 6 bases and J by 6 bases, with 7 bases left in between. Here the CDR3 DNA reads TGTGCCAGCAGCACGAAGGATACGCAGTATTTT. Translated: CASSTKDTQYF.

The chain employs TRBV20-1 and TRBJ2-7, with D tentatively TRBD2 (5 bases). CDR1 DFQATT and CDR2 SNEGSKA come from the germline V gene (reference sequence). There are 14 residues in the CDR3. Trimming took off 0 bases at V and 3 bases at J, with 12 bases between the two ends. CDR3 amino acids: CSARDSFGGYEQYF. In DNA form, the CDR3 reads TGCAGTGCTAGAGATTCATTCGGAGGCTACGAGCAGTACTTC.

Here the CDR3 reads CASSLGTKYNEQFF. DNA of the CDR3: TGTGCCAGCAGTTTGGGGACCAAGTACAATGAGCAGTTCTTC. The chain employs TRBV12-3 or TRBV12-4 and TRBJ2-1, with D perhaps TRBD1 or TRBD2 (5 bases each). V was pared by 3 bases and J by 4 bases, with 10 bases between. The CDR3 length is 14 residues.

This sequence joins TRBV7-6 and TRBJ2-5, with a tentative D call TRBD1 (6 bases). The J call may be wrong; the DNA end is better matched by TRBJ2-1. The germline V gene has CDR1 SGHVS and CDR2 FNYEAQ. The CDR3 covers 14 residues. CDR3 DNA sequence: TGTGCCAGCAGCTTAGCTGGACAGTACAATGAGCAGTTCTTC. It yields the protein CASSLAGQYNEQFF.

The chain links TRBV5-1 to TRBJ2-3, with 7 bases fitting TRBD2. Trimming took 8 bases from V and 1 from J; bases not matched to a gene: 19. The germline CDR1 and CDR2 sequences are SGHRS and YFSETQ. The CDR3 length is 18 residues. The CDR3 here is CASYGNGLAEIRTDTQYF. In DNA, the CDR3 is TGCGCCAGTTACGGAAACGGTCTAGCGGAGATACGCACAGATACGCAGTATTTT.

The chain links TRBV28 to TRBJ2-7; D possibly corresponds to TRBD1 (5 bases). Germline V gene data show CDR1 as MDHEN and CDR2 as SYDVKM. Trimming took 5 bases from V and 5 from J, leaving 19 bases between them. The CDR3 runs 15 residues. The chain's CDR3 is CASSTQGVTNHEQYF. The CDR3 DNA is TGTGCCAGCAGTACCCAAGGGGTCACAAACCACGAGCAGTACTTC.

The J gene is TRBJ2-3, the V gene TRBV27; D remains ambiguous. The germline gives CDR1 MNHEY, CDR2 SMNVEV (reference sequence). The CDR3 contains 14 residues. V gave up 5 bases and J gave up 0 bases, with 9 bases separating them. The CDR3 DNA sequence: TGTGCCAGCAGTCTGGCGGACAGCACAGATACGCAGTATTTT. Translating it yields CASSLADSTDTQYF.

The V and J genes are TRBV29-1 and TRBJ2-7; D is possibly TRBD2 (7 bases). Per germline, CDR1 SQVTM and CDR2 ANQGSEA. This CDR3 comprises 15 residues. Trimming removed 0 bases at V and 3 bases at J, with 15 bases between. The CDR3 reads CSVEDGGGPVYEQYF. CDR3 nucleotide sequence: TGCAGCGTTGAAGATGGGGGGGGGCCCGTCTACGAGCAGTACTTC.

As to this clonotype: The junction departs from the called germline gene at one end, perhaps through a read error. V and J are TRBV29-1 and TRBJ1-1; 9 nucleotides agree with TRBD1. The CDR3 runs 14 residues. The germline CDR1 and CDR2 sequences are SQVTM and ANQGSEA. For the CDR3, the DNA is TGCAGCGCTGAACGGACAGGGGCTGGCACTGAAGCTTTCTTT. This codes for CSAERTGAGTEAFF.

The CDR3 reads CASSLARLADHRGETQYF. The DNA of the CDR3 is TGTGCCAGCAGCTTAGCCCGACTAGCGGATCACCGAGGAGAGACCCAGTACTTC. The V call is TRBV7-6, the J call TRBJ2-5, with 9 bases identical to TRBD2. The V gene end was trimmed by 0 bases and the J gene end by 4 bases; junction bases not matched to a gene: 12. This CDR3 is 18 amino acids long. The germline CDR1 and CDR2 sequences are SGHVS and FNYEAQ. The whole variable domain, remainder taken from reference TRBV7-6 and TRBJ2-5, is GAGVSQSPRYKVTKRGQDVALRCDPISGHVSLYWYRQALGQGPEFLTYFNYEAQQDKSGLPNDRFSAERPEGSISTLTIQRTEQRDSAMYRCASSLARLADHRGETQYFGPGTRLLVL.

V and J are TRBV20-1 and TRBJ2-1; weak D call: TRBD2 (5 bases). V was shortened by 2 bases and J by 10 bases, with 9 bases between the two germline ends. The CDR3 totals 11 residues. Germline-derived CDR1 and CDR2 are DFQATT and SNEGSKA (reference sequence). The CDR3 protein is CSARTDWEQFF. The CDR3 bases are TGCAGTGCTAGAACGGACTGGGAGCAGTTCTTC.

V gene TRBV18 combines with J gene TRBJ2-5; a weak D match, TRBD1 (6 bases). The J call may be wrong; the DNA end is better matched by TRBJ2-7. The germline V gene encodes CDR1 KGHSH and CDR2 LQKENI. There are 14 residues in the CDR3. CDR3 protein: CASSPGPQGSEQYF. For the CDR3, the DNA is TGTGCCAGCTCACCAGGTCCACAGGGCAGCGAGCAGTACTTC.

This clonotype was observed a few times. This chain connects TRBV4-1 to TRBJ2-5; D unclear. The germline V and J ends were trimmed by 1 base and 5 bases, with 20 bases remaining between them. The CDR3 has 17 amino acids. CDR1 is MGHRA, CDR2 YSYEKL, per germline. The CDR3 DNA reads TGCGCCAGCAGCCAAGGACCCTCGGGTGGCGGATACGAGACCCAGTACTTC. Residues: CASSQGPSGGGYETQYF.

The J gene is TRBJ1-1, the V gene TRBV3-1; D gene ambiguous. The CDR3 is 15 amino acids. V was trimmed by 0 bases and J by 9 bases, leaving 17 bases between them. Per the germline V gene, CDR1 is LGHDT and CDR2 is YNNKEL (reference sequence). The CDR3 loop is CASSQDFSFIPKAFF. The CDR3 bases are TGTGCCAGCAGCCAAGATTTCTCGTTTATTCCTAAAGCTTTCTTT.

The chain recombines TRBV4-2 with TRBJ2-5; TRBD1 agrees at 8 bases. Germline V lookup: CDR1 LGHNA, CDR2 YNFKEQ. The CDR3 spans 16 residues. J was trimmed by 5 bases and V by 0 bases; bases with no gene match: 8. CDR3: CASSQDHRGFMETQYF. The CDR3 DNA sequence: TGTGCCAGCAGCCAAGACCACAGGGGGTTTATGGAGACCCAGTACTTC.

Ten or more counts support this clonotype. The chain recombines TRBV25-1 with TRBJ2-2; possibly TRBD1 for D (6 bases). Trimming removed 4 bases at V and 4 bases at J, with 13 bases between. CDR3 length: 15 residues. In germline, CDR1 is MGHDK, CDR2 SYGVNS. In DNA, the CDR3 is TGTGCCAGCAGTGGAGAGGGACATCTCACCGGGGAGCTGTTTTTT. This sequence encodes CASSGEGHLTGELFF.

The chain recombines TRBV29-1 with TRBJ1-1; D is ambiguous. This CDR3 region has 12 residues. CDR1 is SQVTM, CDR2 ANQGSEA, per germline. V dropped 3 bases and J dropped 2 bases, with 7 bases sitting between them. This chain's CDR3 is CSVDLSNTEAFF. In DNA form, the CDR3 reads TGCAGCGTTGATTTGTCAAACACTGAAGCTTTCTTT.